The TCR beta chain described here comes from a study of T-cell reconstitution after alpha-beta-depleted transplantation in children. Between the trimmed V and J ends, which lost 6 bases and 2 bases, there was a span of 13 bases. Germline CDR1 and CDR2: DFQATT and SNEGSKA (reference sequence). The CDR3 runs 13 residues. For TCRbeta, the library was prepared with unique molecular identifiers. TCRdb called the PCR reads again in MiXCR, with one record for every CDR3 protein. The sample lists around 490,000 distinct CDR3 sequences, roughly 10% occurring once. This chain connects TRBV20-1 to TRBJ1-2; D possibly corresponds to TRBD1 (5 bases). Source: PBMCs, mostly from graft donor cells, taken 180 days after TCRalphabeta/CD19-depleted stem cell transplant. The TCR sequence derives from a female patient aged 2 to 10 who had a stem cell transplant for aplastic anemia, so the T cells may come from the graft donor. CDR3 coding DNA: TGCAGTGCCACGATGACAGTAAACTATGGCTACACCTTC. Translating it yields CSATMTVNYGYTF.